This TCR beta chain emerged from a study of blood T cell repertoires in COVID-19 (dated by TCRdb to 2019 to 2021). Concerning the study at large: The collaborator samples originated in the United States, Italy and Spain and spanned the acute and convalescent phases of COVID-19. The sample metadata nearly always contained a de-identified subject ID, COVID-19 status, age in years and sex. Samples were obtained from the ongoing ImmuneRACE study (first 160 participants) and from 1,254 subjects provided by 6 global collaborators. The material from the prospective study consisted of cDNA or gDNA derived from T cells, B-cell-depleted T cells, or PBMCs. Where available, HLA class I and class II types were taken from metadata supplied by the sample provider and were not determined by assay-based typing. A freely available public database, intended as a resource for researchers studying the immune response to SARS-CoV-2, is where the repertoires were released. The dataset comprised deeply sampled blood TCRbeta repertoires from subjects exposed to, actively infected with, or recovered from COVID-19.

The paper's findings and limits, for the study overall: Clinical and demographic metadata were provided uncurated, with the amount varying by source and participant.

In regard to this clone: No antigen is known for it. No base-level quality is on record; no much larger clone is a single base apart.

TCRbeta CDR3 regions were amplified from genomic DNA using the immunoSEQ Assay, a bias-controlled multiplex PCR. The study's processing was this. Within the assay, amplification of reference gene primers was used to estimate how many nucleated cells each sample contained. Sequence reads were collapsed and filtered to measure the absolute abundance of every unique TCRbeta CDR3 rearrangement. For each sample, productive Simpson clonality was calculated by taking the square root of Simpson's diversity index across productive rearrangements. Not all clones reach the TCRdb copy of this immuneACCESS table, which keeps in-frame sequences only. Checked studies attribute under half of the gap to unresolved V genes and leave the rest unexplained. For V, J and clone size, that table is used; D and trimming come from the DNA. The sample yields roughly 250,000 clones; roughly 80% were counted once. Approximately 4% of the sample is held by the ten biggest clonotypes.

Collaborating institutions collected whole blood in K2EDTA tubes following their own protocols. For TCRbeta analysis, collaborator samples were shipped as frozen whole blood, as isolated PBMCs, or as DNA extracted from either sample type. This receptor was obtained from a woman between 35 and 50 years old with active or convalescent COVID-19. What was sequenced was peripheral blood.

The sequenced DNA is TGTGCCAGCAAGAGGACAGGGGGCACAGATACGCAGTATTTT. Its product reads: CASKRTGGTDTQYF. Recombination linked TRBV6-5 to TRBJ2-3, with 9 bases in between that match TRBD1. Inclusive of the bounding cysteine and phenylalanine, the CDR3 is 14 residues long. CDR3 DNA is the only sequence kept; it has 42 bases, read in frame from the first base. CDR1 and CDR2 were assigned from the germline V gene as MNHEY and SVGAGI. Trimming leaves V shorter by 7 bases and J shorter by 1 base, with the junction holding 3 bases beyond the gene matches.